This TCR beta chain came from a study of cytomegalovirus exposure and HLA in healthy donors. General observations from the study: Reportedly, TCR beta sequences accurately predicted HLA-A and HLA-B alleles in most subjects. In a later analysis, HLA-associated TCR beta chains were more clonally expanded than equally common others. The listing of 150 or so TCR beta chains classed them as cytomegalovirus-associated.

A multiplex PCR was run with 60 Vbeta primers and 13 Jbeta primers. TCRdb's table, derived via immunoSEQ multiplex PCR, lists solely in-frame clones and lacks some. Its clone listing holds 75,000 to 95,000 clones. About this clone itself: Its target is unknown.

Trimming took 5 bases from V and 1 from J, leaving 18 bases between them. Germline CDR1 is SGHVS and CDR2 is FQNEAQ. The CDR3 is 16 residues long. This TCR was recovered from a man younger than 40 in good health and CMV-seronegative. Specimen: PBMCs. J is TRBJ2-7 and V is TRBV7-8; possible D gene TRBD2, 6 bases. The CDR3 here is CASSLQRRDYSYEQYF. The CDR3 DNA sequence: TGTGCCAGCAGCCTCCAGCGGCGGGATTATTCCTACGAGCAGTACTTC.